Included here is one T cell receptor beta chain sequence, with context. Its specificity is not known. The data stem from a study of T cells expressing NK-cell markers. General study points: Nothing established the HCMV specificity of expanded NKG2C+ T cell clones. The CD3+CD56-NKG2C+ fraction was also led by these clonotypes in several donors.

Scientists made TCR beta cDNA using 5'RACE template switching with UMIs. TCRdb reanalyzed the 5' RACE reads and collapses them to one entry per CDR3 protein, without DNA. The repertoire shows about 260,000 distinct CDR3 sequences; the top ten hold approximately 0.42%. Germline-derived CDR1 and CDR2 are MNHNS and SASEGT. The CDR3 has 14 amino acids. The gene calls are TRBV6-1 and TRBJ2-2; there is no DNA to check the TCRdb D call of TRBD1. Material for sequencing was blood T cells: a sorted CD56 or NKG2C T cell subset, CD4+ or CD8+ T cells, or bulk PBMC T cells (not recorded which). This TCR was recovered from a man aged 18 to 29 in good health. The CDR3: CASSPRGGTGELFF.